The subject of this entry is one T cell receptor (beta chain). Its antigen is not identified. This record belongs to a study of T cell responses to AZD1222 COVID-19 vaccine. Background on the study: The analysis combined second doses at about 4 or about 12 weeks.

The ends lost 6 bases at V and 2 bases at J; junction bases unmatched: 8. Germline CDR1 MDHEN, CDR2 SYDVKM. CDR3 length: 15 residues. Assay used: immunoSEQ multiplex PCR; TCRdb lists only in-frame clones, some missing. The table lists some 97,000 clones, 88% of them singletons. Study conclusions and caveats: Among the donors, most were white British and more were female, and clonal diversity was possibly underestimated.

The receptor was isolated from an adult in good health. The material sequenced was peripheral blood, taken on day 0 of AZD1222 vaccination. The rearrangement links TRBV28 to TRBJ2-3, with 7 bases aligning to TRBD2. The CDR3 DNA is TGTGCCAGCAGCGCGGGAGAGCGGTACACAGATACGCAGTATTTT. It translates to CASSAGERYTDTQYF.